A selection of T cell receptor beta chains follows, all from one sample in a study of CXCR3 chemokines and chemotherapy response in bladder cancer. TCRdb re-called the PCR reads with MiXCR, one entry per CDR3 protein. The table lists fewer than 3,000 distinct CDR3 sequences, around 11% of them singletons, with about 40% in the top ten. Specimen collection occurred from a patient whose treatment included neoadjuvant chemotherapy. The source is a human donor with bladder cancer that responded to neoadjuvant chemotherapy. The CDR3 runs from the conserved cysteine through the conserved F or W. The D gene is left open where the match is weak. Some rows mark clone size as missing; the rest say once, few, many or name a class of expanded clone.

TRBV6-2/TRBV6-3	.	TRBJ1-1	medium-sized	TGTGCCAGTCTAGAGAACACTGAAGCTTTCTTT	CASLENTEAFF
TRBV7-2	.	TRBJ2-7	few	TGTGCCAGCAGCTACGGACAGAGCTCCTACGAGCAGTACTTC	CASSYGQSSYEQYF
TRBV6-2/TRBV6-3	.	TRBJ1-2	medium-sized	TGTGCCAGCAGTTTGGTAAACAACTATGGCTACACCTTC	CASSLVNNYGYTF
TRBV6-6	TRBD1	TRBJ2-7	many	TGTGCCAGCAGCTCGAGACAGGGGGCCCTAATGATCTACGAGCAGTACTTC	CASSSRQGALMIYEQYF
TRBV27	.	TRBJ1-2	large	TGTGCCAGCAGTTTTCGGGGAGTAGGCGGCTACACCTTC	CASSFRGVGGYTF
TRBV5-6	.	TRBJ2-5	many	TGTGCCAGCAGCTTGGACAGGGAGGAGACCCAGTACTTC	CASSLDREETQYF
TRBV6-6	.	TRBJ1-1	many	TGTGCCAGCAGTTTTTGGGGGCCCCAAGGGTTGGGCACTGAAGCTTTCTTT	CASSFWGPQGLGTEAFF
TRBV6-1	TRBD1	TRBJ2-1	medium-sized	TGTGCCAGCAGTGAAGAATGGGGACAGGCGCTGGCCTACAATGAGCAGTTCTTC	CASSEEWGQALAYNEQFF
TRBV6-2/TRBV6-3	TRBD1	TRBJ1-6	.	TGTGCCAGCAGTCTACGCGGGACAGGGGGGATTTCCCTCCACTTT	CASSLRGTGGISLHF
TRBV12-3/TRBV12-4	TRBD1	TRBJ2-3	many	TGTCCGGGGGGACAGGGCTGCGATACGCAGTATTTT	CPGGQGCDTQYF
TRBV7-9	TRBD1	TRBJ1-6	.	TGTGCCAGCAGCTTCAGACAGGGATACACACCCCTCCACTTT	CASSFRQGYTPLHF
TRBV12-5	TRBD1	TRBJ1-2	many	TGTGCTAGTGGTTTCTCGGACAGGGCGGTCACCTTC	CASGFSDRAVTF
TRBV11-2	.	TRBJ2-1	.	TGTGCCAGCAGCTTCCGGGACTCGTCCTACAATGAGCAGTTCTTC	CASSFRDSSYNEQFF
TRBV7-2	TRBD2	TRBJ2-7	many	TGTGCCAGCAGCTTAGGGGGCGGGGGGAGCTCCTACGAGCAGTACTTC	CASSLGGGGSSYEQYF
TRBV19	.	TRBJ1-1	medium-sized	TGTGCCAGTAGCCGAGATGAGACATGGGCTTTCTTT	CASSRDETWAFF
TRBV10-2	.	TRBJ1-5	many	TGCGCCAGCAGTGAGAGCCATAGCAATCAGCCCCAGCATTTT	CASSESHSNQPQHF
TRBV28	TRBD1	TRBJ2-7	few	TGTGCCAGCAGTTTAAGACAGGGGGCCTCCTACGAGCAGTACTTC	CASSLRQGASYEQYF
TRBV20-1	.	TRBJ1-6	many	TGCAGTGCTAGAGGGACATCGAGCTCCTATAATTCACCCCTCCACTTT	CSARGTSSSYNSPLHF
TRBV7-9	.	TRBJ2-7	medium-sized	TGTGCCAGCAGCCCCGACGGGTACGAGCAGTACTTC	CASSPDGYEQYF
TRBV19	.	TRBJ2-1	medium-sized	TGTGCCAGTAGCCTTGGGCCGGGGCCTCAGATCTTC	CASSLGPGPQIF
TRBV5-5	TRBD2	TRBJ2-5	few	TGTGCCAGCAGCACCCTGACTAGCCTGGAGACCCAGTACTTC	CASSTLTSLETQYF
TRBV6-5	TRBD1	TRBJ1-6	many	TGTGCCAGCAGTTACCGGGACAGAACCTATAATTCACCCCTCCACTTT	CASSYRDRTYNSPLHF
TRBV27	TRBD1	TRBJ2-5	.	TGTGCCAGCAGTTTATTGGCAGGGGGATTTGAGACCCAGTACTTC	CASSLLAGGFETQYF
TRBV7-2	.	TRBJ2-3	many	TGTGCCAGCAGCTTAGTTATCAGGTGGGGCACAGATACGCAGTATTTT	CASSLVIRWGTDTQYF
TRBV25-1	.	TRBJ2-1	.	TGTGCCAGCAGGGGACTTTCACCCTACAATGAGCAGTTCTTC	CASRGLSPYNEQFF
TRBV5-4	.	TRBJ2-7	few	TGTGCCAGCAGCACCGGAGGGCAGGGTCTGGGCGAGCAGTACTTC	CASSTGGQGLGEQYF
TRBV18	.	TRBJ2-2	many	TGTGCCAGCTCACCACAGGGGTCCGGGGAGCTGTTTTTT	CASSPQGSGELFF
TRBV6-5	.	TRBJ1-2	medium-sized	TGTGCCAGCAGTTACATTGGGGTCAACTATGGCTACACCTTC	CASSYIGVNYGYTF
TRBV20-1	.	TRBJ1-1	few	TGCAGTGCTATCGGTAACACTGAAGCTTTCTTT	CSAIGNTEAFF
TRBV27	.	TRBJ1-6	many	TGTGCCAGCAGTCCTCCATGGTCACCCCTCCACTTT	CASSPPWSPLHF
TRBV27	TRBD1	TRBJ2-1	.	TGTGCCAGCAGTCCCGACAGGGATATCTCCTACAATGAGCAGTTCTTC	CASSPDRDISYNEQFF
TRBV5-6	.	TRBJ1-2	medium-sized	TGTGCCAGCAGCTGGGGAGCGGGAGATATAAACTATGGCTACACCTTC	CASSWGAGDINYGYTF
TRBV28	TRBD2	TRBJ2-3	medium-sized	TGTGCCAGCAGTTTAATCCTAGCGGGAGGACGAGATACGCAGTATTTT	CASSLILAGGRDTQYF
TRBV20-1	TRBD2	TRBJ2-1	few	TGCAGTGCTAAACCTAGCGGGCGCCTAGTTAATGAGCAGTTCTTC	CSAKPSGRLVNEQFF
TRBV5-4	.	TRBJ2-7	many	TGTGCCAGCAGCTTGGGCGGGTACGGGGGCTTCGAGCAGTACTTC	CASSLGGYGGFEQYF
TRBV7-9	TRBD2	TRBJ2-3	large	TGTGCCAGCAGCTATAGCGGGGGCACAGATACGCAGTATTTT	CASSYSGGTDTQYF
TRBV5-6	TRBD1	TRBJ1-4	medium-sized	TGTGCCAGCAGCACCGGGACAGGGGGATCTAATGAAAAACTGTTTTTT	CASSTGTGGSNEKLFF
TRBV7-9	TRBD1	TRBJ1-2	.	TGTGCCAGCAGCTTAGCGCGGGGACAGGTGACTAACTATGGCTACACCTTC	CASSLARGQVTNYGYTF
TRBV20-1	.	TRBJ2-5	few	TGCAGTGCTAGAGATCGCTCAGCGTGGGTTCAAGAGACCCAGTACTTC	CSARDRSAWVQETQYF
TRBV19	TRBD1	TRBJ1-5	many	TGTGCCAGTAGTATCTGGAGACAGGGAAATCAGCCCCAGCATTTT	CASSIWRQGNQPQHF
TRBV7-9	.	TRBJ1-1	few	TGTGCCAGCAGCGCTTGGGATATGAACACTGAAGCTTTCTTT	CASSAWDMNTEAFF
TRBV7-2	TRBD2	TRBJ2-3	.	TGTGCCAGCAGCCGAATCCCCTGCGGGGGGGCGATCTCCGCAGATACGCAGTATTTT	CASSRIPCGGAISADTQYF
TRBV5-6	TRBD1	TRBJ1-5	many	TGTGCCAGCAGCTTGGGACAGGGGATTAGCAATCAGCCCCAGCATTTT	CASSLGQGISNQPQHF
TRBV12-3/TRBV12-4	.	TRBJ2-7	many	TGTGCCAGCAGTTTAACAGTTGTCGAGCAGTACTTC	CASSLTVVEQYF
TRBV7-9	TRBD1	TRBJ2-1	many	TGTGCCAGCAGCTTACTAACAGGGGGACCAGGTGGAGATTCCTACAATGAGCAGTTCTTC	CASSLLTGGPGGDSYNEQFF
TRBV19	.	TRBJ1-5	many	TGTGCCAGTAGAAGACAGGCCTTCCATAGCAATCAGCCCCAGCATTTT	CASRRQAFHSNQPQHF
TRBV30	.	TRBJ1-4	many	TGTGCCTGGAGCCTCAAGTCTAATGAAAAACTGTTTTTT	CAWSLKSNEKLFF
TRBV9	TRBD2	TRBJ2-5	many	TGTGCCAGCAGCGGGGGGACTAGCGGGGCGCAAGAGACCCAGTACTTC	CASSGGTSGAQETQYF
TRBV5-6	.	TRBJ1-1	medium-sized	TGTGCCAGCAGCTTGTGGCAGGGAGAAGCTTTCTTT	CASSLWQGEAFF
TRBV6-6	TRBD1	TRBJ2-1	medium-sized	TGTGCCAGCAGTTCCCGGACAGGGGTCGATGAGCAGTTCTTC	CASSSRTGVDEQFF
TRBV6-5	.	TRBJ1-4	many	TGTGCCAGCAGTTACTCTCTCAGACTTAATGAAAAACTGTTTTTT	CASSYSLRLNEKLFF
TRBV5-4	TRBD2	TRBJ2-1	many	TGTGCCAGCAGTCCCTTTAGCGGGAGGGGTTACAATGAGCAGTTCTTC	CASSPFSGRGYNEQFF